What follows are 16 T cell receptor beta chains derived from one specimen sequenced in a study of shared clonotypes between healthy human individuals. Repertoires were generated with immunoSEQ multiplex PCR, while TCRdb's copy carries only in-frame clones and drops some. The sample lists 560,000 or so clones, about 95% occurring once. Positively selected for CCR7, the CD45RO-negative cells used as naive CD8 cells excluded terminally differentiated effector memory CD45RA+ cells. Sequencing input: naive CD8+ T cells sorted from blood. These receptors originate from a woman in her 30s in good health.

The J gene is TRBJ1-1, the V gene TRBV28, with D perhaps TRBD1 (5 bases). The CDR3 sequence is 17 residues long. V was clipped by 8 bases and J by 1 base, with 23 bases between them. The V gene's germline CDR1 is MDHEN and CDR2 SYDVKM. CDR3 coding DNA: TGTGCCAGCGTGAAACCGGGACGCCTCGCAAGGAACACTGAAGCTTTCTTT. Amino acids: CASVKPGRLARNTEAFF.

The chain combines TRBV28 with TRBJ1-5; D not certain. Germline CDR1 MDHEN, CDR2 SYDVKM. The length of the CDR3 is 15 residues. V dropped 3 bases and J dropped 1 base, with 10 bases sitting between them. The CDR3 protein is CASSLVVGSNQPQHF. The CDR3 DNA reads TGTGCCAGCAGTTTGGTGGTGGGGAGCAATCAGCCCCAGCATTTT.

The J gene is TRBJ2-1, the V gene TRBV28; D is perhaps TRBD1 (5 bases). Germline loops: CDR1 MDHEN, CDR2 SYDVKM. The CDR3 runs to 13 residues. With 6 bases removed from V and 10 bases from J, the gap between germline ends came to 16 bases. The CDR3 spells CASSPRSRGEQFF. CDR3 nucleotides: TGTGCCAGCAGCCCCCGCTCAAGGGGCGAGCAGTTCTTC.

The chain links TRBV28 to TRBJ2-2, with TRBD1 matching 10 bases. V was pared by 3 bases and J by 8 bases, with 9 bases of the junction left unmatched. The CDR3 runs to 16 residues. The germline CDR1 and CDR2 sequences are MDHEN and SYDVKM. The CDR3 DNA is TGTGCCAGCAGTTTGCGGGACAGGGGTTTATCGGGGGAGCTGTTTTTT. Amino acid sequence: CASSLRDRGLSGELFF.

The V gene is TRBV6-5, the J gene TRBJ1-2; TRBD1 might be the D (6 bases). Trimming took 2 bases from V and 2 from J, leaving 9 bases between them. Germline assignment: CDR1 MNHEY and CDR2 SVGAGI. The CDR3 runs 14 residues. The CDR3 nucleotides read TGTGCCAGCAGTTACCAAACAGGGAACTATGGCTACACCTTC. Amino acids: CASSYQTGNYGYTF.

The chain couples TRBV7-8 to TRBJ2-5, with TRBD1 matching 9 bases. The assigned J gene may be wrong: the sequence end matches TRBJ2-7 better. This CDR3 has 16 amino acids. From germline, CDR1 is SGHVS and CDR2 FQNEAQ. CDR3 sequence: CASSPPTGGSSYEQYF. CDR3 DNA: TGTGCCAGCAGCCCTCCAACAGGGGGCTCGTCCTACGAGCAGTACTTC.

This rearrangement joins TRBV27 to TRBJ2-2, with D perhaps being TRBD1 or TRBD2 (5 bases each). The CDR3 has 16 residues. Per the germline V gene, CDR1 is MNHEY and CDR2 is SMNVEV (reference sequence). V shed 5 bases and J shed 4 bases, with 17 bases lying between them. Here the CDR3 reads CASSPYSGTTTGELFF. Here the CDR3 DNA reads TGTGCCAGCAGTCCCTACTCCGGGACCACCACCGGGGAGCTGTTTTTT.

J is TRBJ2-5 and V is TRBV6-5; a weak D match, TRBD2 (6 bases). V lost 5 bases to trimming and J lost 5 bases, with 18 bases between them. CDR3 length: 15 amino acids. CDR1 is MNHEY and CDR2 is SVGAGI in the germline V gene. The chain's CDR3 is CASSPWADGGETQYF. The CDR3 DNA follows: TGTGCCAGCAGTCCCTGGGCAGATGGGGGGGAGACCCAGTACTTC.

J is TRBJ2-7 and V is TRBV7-9; 8 bases are a match to TRBD2. The CDR3 sequence is 16 residues long. Germline CDR1 and CDR2: SEHNR and FQNEAQ (reference sequence). V dropped 4 bases and J dropped 0; count of bases not matched to a gene: 8. In DNA form, the CDR3 reads TGTGCCAGCAGCTCCACGGGGGGGGCTAGCTCCTACGAGCAGTACTTC. Translation gives CASSSTGGASSYEQYF. Full variable domain (outside the CDR3, taken from reference TRBV7-9 and TRBJ2-7): DTGVSQNPRHKITKRGQNVTFRCDPISEHNRLYWYRQTLGQGPEFLTYFQNEAQLEKSRLLSDRFSAERPKGSFSTLEIQRTEQGDSAMYLCASSSTGGASSYEQYFGPGTRLTVT.

The rearrangement uses TRBV5-4 and TRBJ2-7; perhaps TRBD2 as D (6 bases). V was cut by 4 bases and J by 2 bases, with 13 bases left in between. Germline lookup yields CDR1 SGHNT and CDR2 YYREEE (reference sequence). This CDR3 has 14 residues. The CDR3, as DNA: TGTGCCAGCAGCCCCCCTAGCGCACCCTACGAGCAGTACTTC. Its protein is CASSPPSAPYEQYF. Full variable domain (remainder filled in from reference TRBV5-4 and TRBJ2-7): ETGVTQSPTHLIKTRGQQVTLRCSSQSGHNTVSWYQQALGQGPQFIFQYYREEENGRGNFPPRFSGLQFPNYSSELNVNALELDDSALYLCASSPPSAPYEQYFGPGTRLTVT.

The chain combines TRBV19 with TRBJ2-7; 8 nucleotides line up with TRBD1. Per the germline V gene, CDR1 is LNHDA and CDR2 is SQIVND (reference sequence). This CDR3 spans 15 amino acids. V trimming: 2 bases; J trimming: 7 bases; junction bases outside the gene matches: 10. The CDR3 region has the DNA TGTGCCAGTAGTATACGGTGGCAGGGGGCATGGGAGCAGTACTTC. As protein: CASSIRWQGAWEQYF.

This chain uses TRBV7-9 with TRBJ1-2; weak D call: TRBD1 (6 bases). Between the trimmed V and J ends, which lost 3 bases and 5 bases, there was a span of 16 bases. The CDR3 is 15 amino acids. Germline CDR1 and CDR2: SEHNR and FQNEAQ (reference sequence). CDR3 nucleotide sequence: TGTGCCAGCAGCTTTAACTCAGGGGAAGATTATGGCTACACCTTC. This sequence encodes CASSFNSGEDYGYTF.

V and J are TRBV7-9 and TRBJ2-7; 12 positions agree with TRBD2. Trimming at V came to 8 bases and at J to 6 bases, leaving 11 bases not matched to a gene. Germline CDR1 is SEHNR and CDR2 is FQNEAQ (reference sequence). This CDR3 region has 15 residues. The CDR3 loop is CASGQMGLAGGEQYF. For the CDR3, the DNA is TGTGCCAGCGGCCAGATGGGACTAGCGGGTGGCGAGCAGTACTTC. Full variable domain (rest looked up from reference TRBV7-9 and TRBJ2-7): DTGVSQNPRHKITKRGQNVTFRCDPISEHNRLYWYRQTLGQGPEFLTYFQNEAQLEKSRLLSDRFSAERPKGSFSTLEIQRTEQGDSAMYLCASGQMGLAGGEQYFGPGTRLTVT.

The gene calls are TRBV27 and TRBJ2-7; tentatively, D is TRBD2 (5 bases). The CDR3 spans 14 residues. Germline CDR1 reads MNHEY; CDR2 reads SMNVEV (reference sequence). Trimming removed 2 bases at V and 2 bases at J, with 10 bases between. The CDR3 nucleotides are TGTGCCAGCAGTTTAGGAGGCAAGCCCTACGAGCAGTACTTC. This codes for CASSLGGKPYEQYF.

V is TRBV27 and J is TRBJ1-3; the D gene is possibly TRBD1 (6 bases). The CDR3 is 15 amino acids. Germline assignment: CDR1 MNHEY and CDR2 SMNVEV (reference sequence). Trimming removed 5 bases at V and 2 bases at J, with 13 bases between. CDR3 sequence: CASSPSQGAGNTIYF. The DNA of the CDR3 is TGTGCCAGCAGTCCTTCACAGGGTGCTGGAAACACCATATATTTT.

This chain links TRBV4-1 with TRBJ1-2; maybe TRBD1 (5 bases). Germline values: CDR1 MGHRA, CDR2 YSYEKL. This CDR3 contains 14 residues. Trimming shortened V by 2 bases and J by 10 bases, and 17 bases separated the two germline ends. The CDR3 protein is CASSQKGRRDYYTF. The CDR3 nucleotides are TGCGCCAGCAGCCAAAAAGGTCGGCGGGACTACTACACCTTC.